Reported below is one T cell receptor (beta chain). The sample is drawn from a study of blood T cell repertoires in COVID-19. Germline values: CDR1 SGDLS, CDR2 YYNGEE. J gave up 8 bases and V 0 bases, and 6 bases lay outside the gene matches. The CDR3 sequence is 15 residues long. Only in-frame clones appear in the TCRdb table, and some are missing; sequencing was by immunoSEQ multiplex PCR. The data show 160,000 or so clones, 82% seen once. Specimen: PBMCs or T cells enriched from blood (not recorded which). The clonotype originates from a man in his fifties or sixties who had recovered from COVID-19. The chain joins TRBV9 to TRBJ1-4; 8 positions match TRBD1. This CDR3 is CASSVGTGGNEKLFF. The CDR3 region has the DNA TGTGCCAGCAGCGTAGGTACAGGGGGTAACGAAAAACTGTTTTTT.